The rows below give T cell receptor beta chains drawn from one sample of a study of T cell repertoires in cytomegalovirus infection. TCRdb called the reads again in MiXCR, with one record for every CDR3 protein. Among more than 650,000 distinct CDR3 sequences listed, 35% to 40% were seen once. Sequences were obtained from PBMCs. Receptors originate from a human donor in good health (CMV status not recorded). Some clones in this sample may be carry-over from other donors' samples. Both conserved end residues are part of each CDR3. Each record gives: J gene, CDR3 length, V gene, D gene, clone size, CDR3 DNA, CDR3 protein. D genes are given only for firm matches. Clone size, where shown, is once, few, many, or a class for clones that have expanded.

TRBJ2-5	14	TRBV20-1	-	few	TGCAGTGCCCTACGACAGGGAGGCCAAGAGACCCAGTACTTC	CSALRQGGQETQYF
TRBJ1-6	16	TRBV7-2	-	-	TGTGCCAGCAGCTTACTGCGGGTGGGTGATAATTCACCCCTCCACTTT	CASSLLRVGDNSPLHF
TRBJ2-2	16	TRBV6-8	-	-	TGTGCCAGCAGTTATCACAATACCGCTCTTACCGGGGAGCTGTTTTTT	CASSYHNTALTGELFF
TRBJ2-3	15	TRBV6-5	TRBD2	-	TGTGCCAGCACCCCTAGCGGGGGAGCCACAGATACGCAGTATTTT	CASTPSGGATDTQYF
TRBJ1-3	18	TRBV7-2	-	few	TGTGCCAGCAGCTCTCTCCCGGACGGGGGGCGTCGAGGAAACACCATATATTTT	CASSSLPDGGRRGNTIYF
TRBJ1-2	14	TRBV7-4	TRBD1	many	TGTGCCAGCAGCTTACCGGACAGGGAAGAGGGCTACACCTTC	CASSLPDREEGYTF
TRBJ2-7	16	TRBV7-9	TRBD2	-	TGTGCCAGCAGCTTAGGGACTAGCGGGACGTTGTGGGAGCAGTACTTC	CASSLGTSGTLWEQYF
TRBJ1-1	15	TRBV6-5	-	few	TGTGCCAGCAGTTACTCTCCTGGACAGTACACTGAAGCTTTCTTT	CASSYSPGQYTEAFF
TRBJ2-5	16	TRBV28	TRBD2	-	TGTGCCAGCAGTTTCCCGCGGGGCGGGGGGGAAGAGACCCAGTACTTC	CASSFPRGGGEETQYF
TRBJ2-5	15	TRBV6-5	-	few	TGTGCCAGCAGTTACTCCCCCCAGCTCCAAGAGACCCAGTACTTC	CASSYSPQLQETQYF
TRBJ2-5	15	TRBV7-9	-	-	TGTGCCAGCAGCTTGCCCCGGGGCTTCCGAGAGACCCAGTACTTC	CASSLPRGFRETQYF
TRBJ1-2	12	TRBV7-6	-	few	TGTGCCAGCAGCTTACAGGGAGTTGGCTACACCTTC	CASSLQGVGYTF
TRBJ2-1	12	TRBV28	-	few	TGTGCCAGTCAATCGGGCTACAATGAGCAGTTCTTC	CASQSGYNEQFF
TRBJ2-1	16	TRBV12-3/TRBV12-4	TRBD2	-	TGTGCCAGCAGCCCATTAGTAGCGGGCCACTACAATGAGCAGTTCTTC	CASSPLVAGHYNEQFF
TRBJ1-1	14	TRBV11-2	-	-	TGTGCCAGCAGCTTAGATCCGGGGTACACTGAAGCTTTCTTT	CASSLDPGYTEAFF
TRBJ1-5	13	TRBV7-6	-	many	TGTGCCAGCAGCTTAGGCACTGATCAGCCCCAGCATTTT	CASSLGTDQPQHF
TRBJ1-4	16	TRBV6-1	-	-	TGTGCCAGCCGGCCTTCTCACAGAGCAACTAATGAAAAACTGTTTTTT	CASRPSHRATNEKLFF
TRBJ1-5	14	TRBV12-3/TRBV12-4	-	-	TGTGCCAGCAGTTTTTCGACGGTAAATCAGCCCCAGCATTTT	CASSFSTVNQPQHF
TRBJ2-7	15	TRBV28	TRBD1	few	TGTGCCAGCAGCACAACCGGGACAGGGAACTACGAGCAGTACTTC	CASSTTGTGNYEQYF
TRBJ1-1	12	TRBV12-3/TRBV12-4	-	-	TGTGCCAGCAGTTTGGTGCCCGGTGAAGCTTTCTTT	CASSLVPGEAFF
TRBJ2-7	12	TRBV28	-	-	TGTGCCGTATCCGAGACAGGCTACGAGCAGTACTTC	CAVSETGYEQYF
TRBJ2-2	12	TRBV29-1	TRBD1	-	TGCAGCGTTCCGAGGGGGCGGGGGGAGCTGTTTTTT	CSVPRGRGELFF
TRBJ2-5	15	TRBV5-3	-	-	TGTGCCAGCAGCTTGGCGGGACAGTCACAAGAGACCCAGTACTTC	CASSLAGQSQETQYF
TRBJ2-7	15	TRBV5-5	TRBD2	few	TGTGCCAGCAGCGTGGCGGCTAGCGGGATCGCCGAGCAGTACTTC	CASSVAASGIAEQYF
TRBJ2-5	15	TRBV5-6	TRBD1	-	TGTGCCAGCAGCTGGGACAGGGGCGACAGGGAGACCCAGTACTTC	CASSWDRGDRETQYF
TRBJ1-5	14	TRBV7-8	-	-	TGTGCCAGCAGCCCAGCCACTGCGAATCAGCCCCAGCATTTT	CASSPATANQPQHF
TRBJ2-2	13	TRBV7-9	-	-	TGTGCCAGCAGAAACACCACCAGAGGGGAGCTGTTTTTT	CASRNTTRGELFF
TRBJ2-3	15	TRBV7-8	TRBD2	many	TGTGCCAGCAGCTCTAGCGGGGGCGTCTTAGATACGCAGTATTTT	CASSSSGGVLDTQYF
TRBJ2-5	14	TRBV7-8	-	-	TGTGCCAGCAGCCCGTCCACGACTCAAGAGACCCAGTACTTC	CASSPSTTQETQYF
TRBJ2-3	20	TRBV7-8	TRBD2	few	TGTGCCAGCAGCGCCCAAGTTAGGTCTAGCGGCTCCAGGTCCACAGATACGCAGTATTTT	CASSAQVRSSGSRSTDTQYF
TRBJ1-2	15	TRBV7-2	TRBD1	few	TGTGCCAGCAGCTCACCTGACAGGGCAACACATGGCTACACCTTC	CASSSPDRATHGYTF
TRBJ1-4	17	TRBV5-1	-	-	TGCGCCAGCAGCTCAATGGGCCGGCAGGCCCTTAATGAAAAACTGTTTTTT	CASSSMGRQALNEKLFF
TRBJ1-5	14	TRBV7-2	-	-	TGTGCCATCTGCTTTTCCGTATCTCAATCAGCCCAGCATTTT	CAICFSVSQSAQHF
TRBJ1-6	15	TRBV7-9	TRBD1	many	TGTGCCAGCAGCGCGGTTCAGGGGGCCAAGTCACCCCTCCACTTT	CASSAVQGAKSPLHF
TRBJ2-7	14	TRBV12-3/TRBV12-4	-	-	TGTGCCAGCAGTTTAGTATCGATTTATGACGAGCAGTACTTC	CASSLVSIYDEQYF
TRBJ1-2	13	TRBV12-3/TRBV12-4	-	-	TGTGCCAGCACCACCACAGGGAACTATGGCTACACCTTC	CASTTTGNYGYTF